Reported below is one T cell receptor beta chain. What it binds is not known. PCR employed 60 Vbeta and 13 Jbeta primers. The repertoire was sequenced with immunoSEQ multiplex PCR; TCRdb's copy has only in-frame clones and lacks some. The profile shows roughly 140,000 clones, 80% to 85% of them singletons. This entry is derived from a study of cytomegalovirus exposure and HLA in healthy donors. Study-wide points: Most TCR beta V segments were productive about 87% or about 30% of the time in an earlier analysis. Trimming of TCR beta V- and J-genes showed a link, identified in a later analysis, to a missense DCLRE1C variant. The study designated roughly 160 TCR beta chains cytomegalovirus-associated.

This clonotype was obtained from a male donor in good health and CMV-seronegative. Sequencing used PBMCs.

This chain's CDR3 is CASSPLTGQETQYF. CDR3 DNA: TGTGCCAGCAGTCCGCTAACAGGGCAAGAGACCCAGTACTTC. This chain connects TRBV27 to TRBJ2-5; perhaps TRBD1 as D (6 bases). CDR1 is MNHEY and CDR2 is SMNVEV in the germline V gene (reference sequence). The CDR3 consists of 14 residues. The V end was cut by 5 bases, the J end by 2 bases, with 12 bases between.